The 9 T cell receptor beta chains below all came from one sample that was sequenced in a study of OX40 agonist ivuxolimab in advanced cancers. Profiling relied on immunoSEQ multiplex PCR, and the TCRdb table lists in-frame clones only, not all of them. Altogether just over 90,000 clones are present, 90% to 95% being singletons, with the ten largest covering 0.65% to 0.85%. The input for sequencing was CD4+ or CD8+ T cells sorted from blood, taken in a trial of the OX40 agonist ivuxolimab. Source of these receptors: an adult with an advanced solid tumor such as melanoma, head and neck, liver or kidney cancer.

In the case of this clone: One end of the junction fails to match germline, which may point to a read error. This chain uses TRBV7-7 with TRBJ1-4; D gene ambiguous. Per germline, CDR1 SSHAT and CDR2 FNYEAQ (reference sequence). The CDR3 loop spans 15 amino acids. The CDR3, as DNA: TGTGCTAGCAGCTTACCCCCCCCCGCTAATGAAAAACTGTTTTTT. Amino acids: CASSLPPPANEKLFF.

This clone is a singleton in its sample. The genes are TRBV9 and TRBJ2-7, with a possible D match to TRBD2 (6 bases). In germline, CDR1 is SGDLS, CDR2 YYNGEE. The germline V and J ends were trimmed by 0 bases and 6 bases, with 10 bases remaining between them. The CDR3 consists of 13 residues. The CDR3 DNA follows: TGTGCCAGCAGCGTAGCTTCGGGGGTCGAGCAGTACTTC. Protein product: CASSVASGVEQYF.

The J gene is TRBJ2-1, the V gene TRBV30; D tentatively fits TRBD1 or TRBD2 (6 bases each). Germline CDR1 is GTSNPN and CDR2 is SVGIG (reference sequence). CDR3 length equals 15 residues. V lost 0 bases and J lost 2, with 11 bases in between. The CDR3 is CAWSVLEGAYNEQFF. CDR3 bases: TGTGCCTGGAGTGTACTGGAGGGGGCCTACAATGAGCAGTTCTTC.

As for this clone: A junction end diverges from the germline sequence, so it may reflect a read error. The chain employs TRBV7-9 and TRBJ1-2; no firm D call. Looked up from germline, CDR1 is SEHNR and CDR2 is FQNEAQ (reference sequence). The CDR3 is 13 amino acids. The DNA of the CDR3 is TGTGCCAGCAGCTTAGAACCGCACTATGGTTACACCTTC. Translation: CASSLEPHYGYTF.

This sequence joins TRBV29-1 and TRBJ1-1, with a tentative D call TRBD1 (5 bases). Trimming shortened V by 2 bases and J by 3 bases, and 10 bases separated the two germline ends. Germline V CDR1 and CDR2: SQVTM, ANQGSEA. CDR3 size: 13 residues. In DNA form, the CDR3 reads TGCAGCGTTGAATTCTCACAGGACACTGAAGCTTTCTTT. This encodes CSVEFSQDTEAFF.

This rearrangement joins TRBV6-5 to TRBJ1-1; no clear D gene. The CDR3 totals 13 residues. The germline V gene has CDR1 MNHEY and CDR2 SVGAGI. Trimming cost V 4 bases and J 2 bases, with 8 bases left between them. CDR3 in DNA: TGTGCCAGCAGTTTCCTCCAAAACACTGAAGCTTTCTTT. This gives the protein CASSFLQNTEAFF.

The chain combines TRBV30 with TRBJ1-3, with D hard to call. The CDR3 length is 13 residues. CDR1 is GTSNPN and CDR2 is SVGIG in the germline V gene (reference sequence). Trimming took 5 bases from V and 0 from J, leaving 8 bases between them. The CDR3 DNA reads as TGTGCCTGGGTACTGTACTCTGGAAACACCATATATTTT. This sequence encodes CAWVLYSGNTIYF.

The gene calls are TRBV5-6 and TRBJ2-4, with a tentative D call TRBD1 (6 bases). The length of the CDR3 is 17 residues. Germline V gene data show CDR1 as SGHDT and CDR2 as YYEEEE. V gave up 4 bases and J gave up 0 bases, with 17 bases separating them. CDR3 DNA: TGTGCCAGCAGCACCGGGACACGCTTTCTAGCCAAAAACATTCAGTACTTC. Its translation is CASSTGTRFLAKNIQYF.

V and J are TRBV19 and TRBJ1-2; possible D gene TRBD1, 6 bases. The CDR3 runs to 14 residues. V lost 9 bases, J lost 8 bases, and 22 bases lay in between. Germline-derived CDR1 and CDR2 are LNHDA and SQIVND (reference sequence). CDR3 sequence: CASADRPSEGGYTF. In DNA, the CDR3 is TGTGCCAGCGCAGACAGGCCTTCGGAGGGAGGCTACACCTTC.